This TCR beta chain emerged from a study of shared clonotypes between healthy human individuals. The protocol was immunoSEQ multiplex PCR, while the TCRdb copy is restricted to in-frame clones and leaves out a portion. This table has about 490,000 clones, approximately 81% appearing once. This sequence was found in a woman aged 40 to 49 in good health. Some clones in this sample may be carry-over from other donors' samples. The sequenced sample consisted of PBMCs.

This chain's CDR3 is CASSQQATSYEQYF. CDR3 in DNA: TGCGCCAGCAGCCAACAAGCAACCTCCTACGAGCAGTACTTC. This chain links TRBV4-3 with TRBJ2-7; D remains unclear. In germline, CDR1 is LGHNA, CDR2 YSLEER. The CDR3 is 14 residues long. Trimming took off 2 bases at V and 0 bases at J, with 8 bases between the two ends.